Shown below are 9 T cell receptor beta chains from a single sample sequenced in a study of T cell responses to AZD1222 COVID-19 vaccine. Assay: immunoSEQ multiplex PCR; the TCRdb copy retains only in-frame clones and omits some. Here the sample spans 130,000 or so clones, 86% being singletons. Sequenced here: peripheral blood, sampled on day 0 of AZD1222 vaccination. These receptors were taken from an adult in good health.

V is TRBV9 and J is TRBJ2-1; 8 nucleotides align to TRBD1. Per germline, CDR1 SGDLS and CDR2 YYNGEE. The CDR3 has 16 residues. Losses at the gene ends were 4 bases for V and 5 bases for J; bases not matched to a gene: 11. The CDR3 nucleotides read TGTGCCAGCAGCCATCAGACAGGGGTGGGCGACAATGAGCAGTTCTTC. Amino acid sequence: CASSHQTGVGDNEQFF.

This clone was detected once. The rearrangement joins TRBV7-2 to TRBJ1-5; 8 bases agree with TRBD1. The CDR3 has 13 amino acids. Unmatched junction bases numbered 4, after V lost 5 bases and J lost 7 bases. Germline V gene data show CDR1 as SGHTA and CDR2 as FQGNSA. This CDR3 reads CASSRTGGQPQHF. CDR3 coding DNA: TGTGCCAGCAGCCGAACAGGGGGACAGCCCCAGCATTTT.

This clone was found once. The rearrangement uses TRBV5-1 and TRBJ2-1; D assignment may be TRBD1 or TRBD2 (6 bases each). The CDR3 is 15 amino acids. Germline V gene sequence: CDR1 SGHRS, CDR2 YFSETQ. With 2 bases removed from V and 6 bases from J, the gap between germline ends came to 15 bases. The CDR3 sequence is CASSLGGGDPNEQFF. The CDR3 DNA sequence: TGCGCCAGCAGCTTAGGAGGGGGTGACCCCAATGAGCAGTTCTTC.

The chain uses TRBV12-3 or TRBV12-4 and TRBJ2-3, with a tentative D call TRBD1 (5 bases). The CDR3 length is 13 residues. Deletions cut 6 bases from V and 6 bases from J, with 13 bases between. DNA of the CDR3: TGTGCCAGCAGGTATACAGGTTCGGATACGCAGTATTTT. Its translation: CASRYTGSDTQYF.

This chain links TRBV19 with TRBJ2-2; tentatively, D is TRBD1 (5 bases). CDR1 is LNHDA, CDR2 SQIVND, per germline (reference sequence). Trimming cost V 6 bases and J 5 bases, with 13 bases left between them. The CDR3 length is 14 residues. The CDR3 sequence is CASRVQGRTGELFF. The CDR3, as DNA: TGTGCCAGTAGGGTGCAGGGCCGGACCGGGGAGCTGTTTTTT.

V and J are TRBV7-8 and TRBJ1-5, with no clear D. V gave up 5 bases and J gave up 2 bases, with 13 bases separating them. There are 15 residues in the CDR3. Germline V gene sequence: CDR1 SGHVS, CDR2 FQNEAQ. Here the CDR3 DNA reads TGTGCCAGCAGCCCCGGACCGGAAGGCAATCAGCCCCAGCATTTT. Protein product: CASSPGPEGNQPQHF.

This clone has just one count. This chain links TRBV6-6 with TRBJ1-5; 7 bases line up with TRBD1. This CDR3 has 13 amino acids. Germline V gene data show CDR1 as MNHNY and CDR2 as SVGAGI (reference sequence). J gave up 4 bases and V 5 bases, and 2 bases lay outside the gene matches. The CDR3 loop reads CASSRGRNQPQHF. Written as DNA, the CDR3 is TGTGCCAGCAGTAGGGGGCGAAATCAGCCCCAGCATTTT.

This chain's CDR3 is CASSDTGEMNTEAFF. The CDR3 nucleotides read TGTGCCAGCAGCGACACAGGGGAAATGAACACTGAAGCTTTCTTT. V usage is TRBV9 and J usage is TRBJ1-1; 7 bases are shared with TRBD1. The CDR3 sequence is 15 residues long. Losses at the gene ends were 3 bases for V and 0 bases for J; bases not matched to a gene: 5. Germline assignment: CDR1 SGDLS and CDR2 YYNGEE.

This chain uses TRBV9 with TRBJ1-4; 8 nucleotides align to TRBD1. With V trimmed by 0 bases and J by 7 bases, 8 bases remained unmatched. Germline loops: CDR1 SGDLS, CDR2 YYNGEE. The CDR3 spans 16 residues. The DNA of the CDR3 is TGTGCCAGCAGCGTAGCCCCAGGGGGCTACGGTGAAAAACTGTTTTTT. The encoded protein is CASSVAPGGYGEKLFF.